Below are 32 T cell receptor beta chains sequenced from a single sample in a study of blood T cell repertoires in COVID-19. Sequenced by immunoSEQ multiplex PCR; TCRdb stores in-frame clones only, minus some. Altogether 200,000 to 300,000 clones are present, around 88% being singletons, with the ten largest covering 3.3%. Sequencing input: PBMCs or T cells enriched from blood (not recorded which). The receptors stem from a woman between 40 and 55 years old with acute COVID-19.

The V gene is TRBV21-1, the J gene TRBJ2-7; TRBD1, as called in the table, went unchecked against the DNA. TRBV21-1 is marked as a pseudogene. This CDR3 is 15 amino acids long. This CDR3 reads CASSTPGQSSYEQYF. For the CDR3, the DNA is TGTGCCAGCAGCACTCCGGGACAGAGCTCCTACGAGCAGTACTTC.

This sequence joins TRBV19 and TRBJ2-2, with D maybe TRBD1 (6 bases). With 7 bases removed from V and 8 bases from J, the gap between germline ends came to 17 bases. CDR1 and CDR2 from the germline V gene are LNHDA and SQIVND (reference sequence). The CDR3 has 14 residues. The CDR3 sequence is CASTPGTSAGELFF. The CDR3 DNA sequence: TGTGCCAGTACCCCGGGGACATCCGCGGGGGAGCTGTTTTTT. The full variable domain, its missing parts supplied by reference TRBV19 and TRBJ2-2, is DGGITQSPKYLFRKEGQNVTLSCEQNLNHDAMYWYRQDPGQGLRLIYYSQIVNDFQKGDIAEGYSVSREKKESFPLTVTSAQKNPTAFYLCASTPGTSAGELFFGEGSRLTVL.

The chain links TRBV6-1 to TRBJ2-1; no clear D gene. V lost 0 bases, J lost 8 bases, and 5 bases lay in between. CDR1 is MNHNS, CDR2 SASEGT, per germline. This CDR3 has 12 amino acids. CDR3 region: CASSEARYEQFF. For the CDR3, the DNA is TGTGCCAGCAGTGAAGCGCGGTATGAGCAGTTCTTC.

The chain employs TRBV19 and TRBJ2-7; TRBD1 matches at 8 bases. CDR1 is LNHDA and CDR2 is SQIVND in the germline V gene (reference sequence). Trimming took 8 bases from V and 0 from J; bases not matched to a gene: 6. The CDR3 length is 14 residues. The chain's CDR3 is CASADRDSSYEQYF. CDR3 coding DNA: TGTGCCAGTGCGGACAGGGACAGCTCCTACGAGCAGTACTTC.

The V call is TRBV19, the J call TRBJ2-7, with a possible D match to TRBD2 (6 bases). Trimming pared 5 bases from V and 7 bases from J, leaving 12 bases between. The CDR3 has 12 amino acids. Germline V gene data show CDR1 as LNHDA and CDR2 as SQIVND (reference sequence). The CDR3 reads CASSGGVSEQYF. For the CDR3, the DNA is TGTGCCAGTAGTGGAGGGGTGAGTGAGCAGTACTTC.

Notes on this clone: Sequence at one end of the junction differs from germline and may be a read error. V and J are TRBV20-1 and TRBJ2-7, with 9 bases aligning to TRBD2. The germline V gene has CDR1 DFQATT and CDR2 SNEGSKA (reference sequence). This CDR3 spans 11 amino acids. The CDR3 DNA reads as TGCAGTGCTAGGGAACTAGCGGGCTACCACTTC. Residues: CSARELAGYHF.

The CDR3 protein is CASSQDGDRGETQYF. The DNA of the CDR3 is TGCGCCAGCAGCCAAGACGGGGACAGGGGTGAGACCCAGTACTTC. The genes are TRBV4-1 and TRBJ2-5, with 10 nucleotides matching TRBD1. The CDR3 is 15 residues long. Looked up from germline, CDR1 is MGHRA and CDR2 is YSYEKL. With V trimmed by 0 bases and J by 5 bases, 3 bases remained unmatched.

This rearrangement joins TRBV6-1 to TRBJ1-2; TRBD1 matches at 8 bases. The J segment lost 8 bases and the V segment lost 2 bases, leaving 13 bases of the junction unmatched. Germline values: CDR1 MNHNS, CDR2 SASEGT. The CDR3 covers 16 residues. For the CDR3, the DNA is TGTGCCAGCAGTGAAAGGGGCCCGACAGGGGTTGACGGCTACACCTTC. It specifies CASSERGPTGVDGYTF.

The V gene is TRBV9, the J gene TRBJ1-6, with D unclear. The CDR3 is made up of 14 amino acids. The V and J ends lost 0 bases and 7 bases respectively, with 8 bases between them. The germline gives CDR1 SGDLS, CDR2 YYNGEE. The CDR3 sequence is CASSVAGLNSPLHF. CDR3 coding DNA: TGTGCCAGCAGCGTAGCGGGGTTGAATTCACCCCTCCACTTT.

This chain links TRBV11-3 with TRBJ2-7; D not certain. V gave up 4 bases and J gave up 3 bases, with 19 bases separating them. Germline-derived CDR1 and CDR2 are SGHNT and YENEEA. This CDR3 contains 16 residues. The CDR3 spells CASSSAYEAESYEQYF. The CDR3 DNA reads as TGTGCCAGCAGCTCAGCTTATGAGGCGGAGAGCTACGAGCAGTACTTC.

The rearrangement uses TRBV28 and TRBJ2-1, with D perhaps TRBD1 (6 bases). The germline V gene has CDR1 MDHEN and CDR2 SYDVKM. The CDR3 length is 20 residues. Trimming took 7 bases from V and 0 from J, leaving 28 bases between them. For the CDR3, the DNA is TGTGCCAGCACCCCCCTCGGCCTGGGCAAAACAGGGAGCTCCTACAATGAGCAGTTCTTC. It encodes CASTPLGLGKTGSSYNEQFF.

CDR3 DNA: TGTGCCAGCTCACCATCTAGCGGGAGAGGCGATACGCAGTATTTT. Encoded protein: CASSPSSGRGDTQYF. This chain connects TRBV18 to TRBJ2-3, with 10 bases fitting TRBD2. The CDR3 spans 15 residues. With V trimmed by 2 bases and J by 6 bases, 5 bases remained unmatched. In germline, CDR1 is KGHSH, CDR2 LQKENI.

The chain combines TRBV27 with TRBJ2-1; D is perhaps TRBD1 (6 bases). Germline V lookup: CDR1 MNHEY, CDR2 SMNVEV (reference sequence). Trimming removed 5 bases from V and 8 bases from J, with 13 bases in between. The CDR3 totals 13 residues. The CDR3 DNA sequence: TGTGCCAGCAGTCTGACAGGCCTTGATGAGCAGTTCTTC. Its protein is CASSLTGLDEQFF.

This clone was counted between two and nine times. The chain joins TRBV7-9 to TRBJ1-2, with 10 bases matching TRBD1. The length of the CDR3 is 15 residues. The J segment lost 8 bases and the V segment lost 1 base, leaving 7 bases of the junction unmatched. Germline lookup yields CDR1 SEHNR and CDR2 FQNEAQ (reference sequence). CDR3 sequence reads: CASSLGVGQGRGYTF. In nucleotides, the CDR3 is TGTGCCAGCAGCTTAGGAGTGGGACAGGGGAGAGGCTACACCTTC. The variable domain in full, completed from reference TRBV7-9 and TRBJ1-2, reads DTGVSQNPRHKITKRGQNVTFRCDPISEHNRLYWYRQTLGQGPEFLTYFQNEAQLEKSRLLSDRFSAERPKGSFSTLEIQRTEQGDSAMYLCASSLGVGQGRGYTFGSGTRLTVV.

This chain links TRBV12-3 or TRBV12-4 with TRBJ1-2; no firm D call. The CDR3 consists of 12 residues. With 3 bases removed from V and 6 bases from J, the gap between germline ends came to 8 bases. In DNA form, the CDR3 reads TGTGCCAGCAGTTTCCGGCAGGATGGCTACACCTTC. This encodes CASSFRQDGYTF.

A few counts support this clone. The chain couples TRBV27 to TRBJ1-1, with D perhaps matching TRBD1 (5 bases). The CDR3 runs 14 residues. Deletions cut 3 bases from V and 5 bases from J, with 13 bases between. The germline V gene encodes CDR1 MNHEY and CDR2 SMNVEV (reference sequence). The CDR3 DNA reads as TGTGCCAGCAGTTTGGCAGGGAGGATGACTGAAGCTTTCTTT. This encodes CASSLAGRMTEAFF.

V usage is TRBV5-5 and J usage is TRBJ2-5; no clear D gene. This CDR3 contains 11 residues. The germline gives CDR1 SGHKS, CDR2 YYEKEE (reference sequence). V was clipped by 4 bases and J by 5 bases, with 6 bases between them. CDR3 residues: CASSLVETQYF. CDR3 DNA: TGTGCCAGCAGCCTCGTCGAGACCCAGTACTTC.

The chain joins TRBV5-1 to TRBJ2-5; 8 bases map to TRBD2. The CDR3 consists of 16 residues. V was pared by 1 base and J by 4 bases, with 9 bases of the junction left unmatched. Germline values: CDR1 SGHRS, CDR2 YFSETQ. CDR3 region: CASSLSPPGLGETQYF. The DNA of the CDR3 is TGCGCCAGCAGCTTGTCCCCCCCGGGACTAGGAGAGACCCAGTACTTC.

The chain recombines TRBV6-5 with TRBJ2-5, with D perhaps TRBD1 (6 bases). Trimming shortened V by 0 bases and J by 1 base, and 6 bases separated the two germline ends. The CDR3 spans 14 residues. Germline loops: CDR1 MNHEY, CDR2 SVGAGI. CDR3 DNA sequence: TGTGCCAGCAGTTACTCAGGGGGCCAAGAGACCCAGTACTTC. Translation: CASSYSGGQETQYF.

The genes are TRBV24-1 and TRBJ2-1; D might be TRBD1 (5 bases). V lost 7 bases and J lost 9, with 9 bases in between. This CDR3 spans 11 amino acids. Germline V CDR1 and CDR2: KGHDR, SFDVKD. CDR3 amino acids: CATSRDGEQFF. The CDR3 coding sequence is TGTGCCACCAGCAGGGATGGTGAGCAGTTCTTC.

This chain connects TRBV5-1 to TRBJ2-1, with 7 bases that match TRBD2. V shed 8 bases and J 5 bases; nucleotides not matched to a gene: 13. From germline, CDR1 is SGHRS and CDR2 YFSETQ. The CDR3 extends over 15 amino acids. The CDR3 sequence: CASVTGTNLNNEQFF. The CDR3 coding sequence is TGCGCCAGTGTCACCGGGACTAACCTTAACAATGAGCAGTTCTTC.

The V call is TRBV7-8, the J call TRBJ1-5; possible D gene TRBD1, 5 bases. The germline gives CDR1 SGHVS, CDR2 FQNEAQ. Trimming cost V 1 base and J 9 bases, with 16 bases left between them. The CDR3 sequence is 15 residues long. The CDR3 here is CASSLGGRGDTPQHF. The CDR3 nucleotides read TGTGCCAGCAGCTTAGGTGGACGGGGGGATACGCCCCAGCATTTT.

The J gene is TRBJ2-2, the V gene TRBV6-5; D unresolved. This CDR3 has 12 residues. Germline assignment: CDR1 MNHEY and CDR2 SVGAGI. Trimming stripped 7 bases from V and 6 bases from J, with 9 bases between. The CDR3 DNA is TGTGCCAGCACCCGAGCTTCCGGGGAGCTGTTTTTT. Protein sequence: CASTRASGELFF.

The chain employs TRBV9 and TRBJ2-5; 8 bases fit TRBD1. CDR1 SGDLS and CDR2 YYNGEE come from the germline V gene. The CDR3 runs 14 residues. Trimming removed 2 bases from V and 5 bases from J; junction bases left unmatched: 5. The CDR3 DNA reads as TGTGCCAGCAGCGTCCAGGGGGCTGCGGAGACCCAGTACTTC. It encodes CASSVQGAAETQYF.

This rearrangement joins TRBV2 to TRBJ2-7, with 11 bases fitting TRBD1. Per germline, CDR1 SNHLY and CDR2 FYNNEI. This CDR3 comprises 15 residues. V lost 5 bases, J lost 4 bases, and 7 bases stayed unmatched. CDR3 sequence reads: CASSIGTGGVYEQYF. CDR3 coding DNA: TGTGCCAGCAGTATCGGGACAGGGGGAGTATACGAGCAGTACTTC.

The rearrangement joins TRBV7-3 to TRBJ2-2, with 8 bases aligning to TRBD1. The CDR3 contains 13 residues. From germline, CDR1 is SGHTA and CDR2 FQGTGA. V shed 5 bases and J 6 bases; nucleotides not matched to a gene: 2. CDR3 region: CASSQQGAGELFF. CDR3 in DNA: TGTGCCAGCAGCCAACAGGGGGCCGGGGAGCTGTTTTTT.

The chain couples TRBV5-4 to TRBJ2-1; 11 positions agree with TRBD2. With V trimmed by 0 bases and J by 3 bases, 2 bases remained unmatched. Germline assignment: CDR1 SGHNT and CDR2 YYREEE (reference sequence). The CDR3 has 16 residues. The CDR3 here is CASSLGLAGSYNEQFF. DNA for the CDR3: TGTGCCAGCAGCTTGGGACTAGCGGGAAGCTACAATGAGCAGTTCTTC.

This clone appeared a single time. The gene calls are TRBV3-1 (or the pseudogene TRBV3-2) and TRBJ2-1; 7 bases fit TRBD2. Germline CDR1 reads LGHDT; CDR2 reads YNNKEL (reference sequence). There are 15 residues in the CDR3. J gave up 2 bases and V 2 bases, and 3 bases lay outside the gene matches. The CDR3 DNA reads TGTGCCAGCAGCCAACCTAGCGGTCCCTACAATGAGCAGTTCTTC. This encodes CASSQPSGPYNEQFF.

V gene TRBV18 combines with J gene TRBJ2-5; 9 bases align to TRBD1. Germline CDR1 and CDR2: KGHSH and LQKENI. The CDR3 extends over 17 amino acids. The V and J ends lost 3 bases and 8 bases, in that order; junction bases with no gene match: 16. The CDR3: CASSPPTRDRVIVTQYF. In nucleotides, the CDR3 is TGTGCCAGCTCACCGCCGACCCGGGACAGGGTTATCGTAACCCAGTACTTC.

This chain's CDR3 is CASSTGRGFEAFF. CDR3 in DNA: TGTGCCAGCAGCACGGGGCGGGGATTCGAAGCTTTCTTT. V usage is TRBV5-6 and J usage is TRBJ1-1, with D tentatively TRBD1 (5 bases). Looked up from germline, CDR1 is SGHDT and CDR2 is YYEEEE. The V end lost 4 bases, the J end lost 8 bases, and 15 bases lay between the germline ends. The CDR3 runs 13 residues.

This clone appeared a single time. V and J are TRBV18 and TRBJ1-1, with no clear D. This CDR3 is built from 17 residues. V was pared by 1 base and J by 2 bases, with 17 bases between. Germline V gene lookup returns CDR1 KGHSH and CDR2 LQKENI. The CDR3 spells CASSPHHILPYNTEAFF. The CDR3 DNA reads TGTGCCAGCTCACCACATCATATACTACCATATAACACTGAAGCTTTCTTT.

This clone was detected many times. The gene calls are TRBV3-1 (or the pseudogene TRBV3-2) and TRBJ2-5; D is possibly TRBD2 (8 bases). Per the germline V gene, CDR1 is LGHDT and CDR2 is YNNKEL (reference sequence). This CDR3 comprises 16 residues. The ends were cut back, 1 base at V and 4 bases at J, with 16 bases in the middle. DNA of the CDR3: TGTGCCAGCAGCCAAGGGACTAGCTACAGGGGAGAGACCCAGTACTTC. Amino acids: CASSQGTSYRGETQYF.